This T cell receptor (beta chain) was sequenced for a study of OX40 agonist ivuxolimab in advanced cancers. Using immunoSEQ multiplex PCR, the repertoire was profiled, and TCRdb retains in-frame clones only, with some absent. This table has roughly 42,000 clones, less than 90% appearing once. The CDR3 contains 14 residues. In germline, CDR1 is SEHNR, CDR2 FQNEAQ (reference sequence). V lost 5 bases, J lost 6 bases, and 13 bases lay in between. The chain has TRBV7-9 and TRBJ1-4; D possibly corresponds to TRBD1 (5 bases). The sequences come from CD4+ or CD8+ T cells sorted from blood, collected in a trial of the OX40 agonist ivuxolimab. The clonotype originates from an adult with an advanced solid tumor such as melanoma, head and neck, liver or kidney cancer. CDR3 loop: CASSVPGRDEKLFF. The CDR3 region has the DNA TGTGCCAGCAGCGTACCGGGACGGGATGAAAAACTGTTTTTT.